This TCR beta chain appears in the sequencing data of a study of monozygotic twins with inflammatory bowel disease. Study results and limitations: Healthy co-twins, by inverse Simpson, had higher TCRbeta diversity than their siblings with IBD. The sharing of clonotypes with others was lower in IBD patients than in healthy twins, especially with disease activity.

A note on this clonotype: Antigen: not known.

From the 5' RACE reads, TCRdb lists one entry per CDR3 protein and no DNA. Here the sample table reports about 210,000 distinct CDR3 sequences. Germline lookup yields CDR1 KGHSH and CDR2 LQKENI. The CDR3 is made up of 13 amino acids. This clonotype originated in a human donor with ulcerative colitis or Crohn's disease, or a healthy co-twin of an affected twin (not recorded which). The chain joins TRBV18 to TRBJ2-2. Sequenced sample: blood. The CDR3 loop reads CASSPSNTGELFF.